A selection of T cell receptor beta chains follows, all from one sample in a study of blood T cell repertoires in COVID-19. The repertoire was sequenced with immunoSEQ multiplex PCR; TCRdb's copy has only in-frame clones and lacks some. Seen here are 150,000 to 200,000 clones, around 86% observed once, and the top ten hold 2.7%. Sequenced material: peripheral blood. The receptors were sampled from a man aged 40-50 years with active or convalescent COVID-19. Each CDR3 is given with its conserved first and last residue. Fields, in order: D gene, V gene, clone size, J gene, CDR3 DNA, CDR3 protein. The D gene is left open where the match is weak. A row's size may be missing; if present it is once, few, many or a size class.

-,TRBV6-1,-,TRBJ1-6,TGTGCCAGCAGTGAAAAGCGAATTAATTCACCCCTCCACTTT,CASSEKRINSPLHF
TRBD1,TRBV5-4,-,TRBJ2-2,TGTGCCAGCAGCTTGCCCGGGACAGGGGGCGCGCGGGGGGAGCTGTTTTTT,CASSLPGTGGARGELFF
-,TRBV19,-,TRBJ1-2,TGTGCCAGTAGTATAATCCAGGTAGCTAACTATGGCTACACCTTC,CASSIIQVANYGYTF
-,TRBV15,-,TRBJ1-6,TGTGCCACCAGCAGTTCCAAAAGCGCCTATAATTCACCCCTCCACTTT,CATSSSKSAYNSPLHF
-,TRBV28,-,TRBJ2-7,TGTGCCAGCAGTAGTGAAGCGTGGGGACAAAACTACGAGCAGTACTTC,CASSSEAWGQNYEQYF
TRBD1,TRBV9,-,TRBJ2-3,TGTGCCAGCAGCGTGGGGTCCCCCCCGGGACAGAAAAACACAGATACGCAGTATTTT,CASSVGSPPGQKNTDTQYF
-,TRBV5-6,-,TRBJ2-2,TGTGCCAGCACCCTACAGTTCACCGGGGAGCTGTTTTTT,CASTLQFTGELFF
-,TRBV4-3,few,TRBJ2-1,TGCGCCAGCAGCCAAGAAGGATGGGAGGAGCAGTTCTTC,CASSQEGWEEQFF
-,TRBV11-2,-,TRBJ2-7,TGTGCCAGCAGCTTAGGAGGCCAGAGTGGTTTCGAGCAGTACTTC,CASSLGGQSGFEQYF
TRBD1,TRBV5-1,-,TRBJ1-1,TGCGCCAGCAGCACCGGGACAGCCAAGGCTGAAGCTTTCTTT,CASSTGTAKAEAFF
-,TRBV12-3/TRBV12-4,-,TRBJ2-7,TGTGCCAGCAGTACAAGAATCTACGAGCAGTACTTC,CASSTRIYEQYF
-,TRBV7-9,-,TRBJ1-5,TGTGCCAGCAGCTTAGGGCAGTATCAGCCCCAGCATTTT,CASSLGQYQPQHF
TRBD2,TRBV7-3,-,TRBJ2-1,TGTGCCAGCAGCCATCTGACTAGCGGGGGAAATGAGCAGTTCTTC,CASSHLTSGGNEQFF
TRBD1,TRBV7-2,-,TRBJ1-5,TGTGCCAGCAGCAGGAGGGGACAGCCTAATCAGCCCCAGCATTTT,CASSRRGQPNQPQHF
TRBD1,TRBV5-4,-,TRBJ2-7,TGTGCCAGCAGCTTAGGCGCAGGGGGTCCTTACGAGCAGTACTTC,CASSLGAGGPYEQYF
TRBD2,TRBV7-9,-,TRBJ2-5,TGTGCCACCAGGGCGGGGGAGGAGACCCAGTACTTC,CATRAGEETQYF
-,TRBV5-6,few,TRBJ1-1,TGTGCCAGCAGCTTGGCAGGGGTGCGCATGAACACTGAAGCTTTCTTT,CASSLAGVRMNTEAFF
-,TRBV18,-,TRBJ1-2,TGTGCCAGCTCACCACAACCACCTAATGGCTACACCTTC,CASSPQPPNGYTF
-,TRBV10-3,once,TRBJ2-7,TGTGCCATCAGTCCAGACGGGACTTCCGAGCAGTACTTC,CAISPDGTSEQYF
-,TRBV7-9,-,TRBJ1-6,TGTGCCAGCAGCCTCAGTGGGCAGGTTTCACCCCTCCACTTT,CASSLSGQVSPLHF
-,TRBV30,-,TRBJ1-3,TGTGCCTGGAGTGCAGACAGCTCTGGAAACACCATATATTTT,CAWSADSSGNTIYF